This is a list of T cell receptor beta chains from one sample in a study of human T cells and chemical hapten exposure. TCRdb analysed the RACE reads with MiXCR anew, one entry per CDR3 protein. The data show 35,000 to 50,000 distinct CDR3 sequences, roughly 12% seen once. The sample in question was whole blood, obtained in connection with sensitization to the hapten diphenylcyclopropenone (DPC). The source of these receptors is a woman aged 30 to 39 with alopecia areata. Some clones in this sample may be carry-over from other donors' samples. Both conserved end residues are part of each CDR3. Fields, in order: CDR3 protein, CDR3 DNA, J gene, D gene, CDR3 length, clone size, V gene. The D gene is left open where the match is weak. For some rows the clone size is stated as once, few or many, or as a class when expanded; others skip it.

CASSQEVWTQYF | TGTGCCAGCAGTCAGGAGGTGTGGACCCAGTACTTC | TRBJ2-5 | - | 12 | - | TRBV7-9
CASSELSRGAGGYTF | TGTGCCAGCAGTGAACTAAGCCGAGGGGCGGGAGGCTACACCTTC | TRBJ1-2 | - | 15 | many | TRBV2
CASSPLPGTGAQGGYTF | TGTGCCAGCAGCCCGCTCCCCGGGACAGGGGCTCAAGGGGGCTACACCTTC | TRBJ1-2 | TRBD1 | 17 | many | TRBV5-4
CASSVAQSMDIQYF | TGTGCCAGCAGCGTAGCCCAGAGTATGGACATTCAGTACTTC | TRBJ2-4 | - | 14 | - | TRBV9
CASSQPGLAYNEQFF | TGCGCCAGCAGCCAGCCGGGACTAGCCTACAATGAGCAGTTCTTC | TRBJ2-1 | TRBD2 | 15 | - | TRBV4-3
CASSVESRVRRDSGNTIYF | TGTGCCAGCAGCGTAGAGTCCAGGGTTAGGCGGGACTCTGGAAACACCATATATTTT | TRBJ1-3 | - | 19 | - | TRBV9
CASSHGYNEQFF | TGTGCCAGCAGCCACGGTTACAATGAGCAGTTCTTC | TRBJ2-1 | - | 12 | few | TRBV6-2/TRBV6-3
CASSLGQAGLTQETQYF | TGTGCCAGCAGCCTGGGCCAGGCGGGACTCACACAAGAGACCCAGTACTTC | TRBJ2-5 | - | 17 | - | TRBV5-6
CSVGGRPNQPQHF | TGCAGCGTTGGGGGCAGGCCCAATCAGCCCCAGCATTTT | TRBJ1-5 | - | 13 | - | TRBV29-1
CASSQELQETQYF | TGTGCCAGCAGCCAGGAGCTCCAAGAGACCCAGTACTTC | TRBJ2-5 | - | 13 | - | TRBV7-2
CASSKLSSRDRDQPQHF | TGTGCCAGTAGTAAACTCTCATCCCGGGACAGGGATCAGCCCCAGCATTTT | TRBJ1-5 | TRBD1 | 17 | - | TRBV19
CASSSPAAGEQYF | TGTGCCAGCAGTTCCCCGGCGGCGGGGGAGCAGTACTTC | TRBJ2-7 | - | 13 | - | TRBV28
CASSFGRTYEQYF | TGTGCCAGCAGTTTCGGACGGACCTACGAGCAGTACTTC | TRBJ2-7 | - | 13 | many | TRBV27
CASTLRRGITEAFF | TGTGCCAGCACCTTGAGACGGGGTATCACTGAAGCTTTCTTT | TRBJ1-1 | - | 14 | - | TRBV11-1
CASSDNVHNEQFF | TGCGCCAGCAGTGACAATGTTCACAATGAGCAGTTCTTC | TRBJ2-1 | - | 13 | once | TRBV10-1
CASSLSVTSTDTQYF | TGTGCCAGCAGCTTGTCCGTAACTAGCACAGATACGCAGTATTTT | TRBJ2-3 | - | 15 | - | TRBV7-2
CASSLDAGGTYNEQFF | TGTGCCAGCAGCTTAGACGCTGGCGGGACGTACAATGAGCAGTTCTTC | TRBJ2-1 | - | 16 | many | TRBV11-2
CASSLVGRAIGNTIYF | TGTGCCAGCAGCTTAGTTGGTCGGGCTATCGGAAACACCATATATTTT | TRBJ1-3 | - | 16 | many | TRBV7-2
CASSLGQSTSTDTQYF | TGCGCCAGCAGCCTTGGACAGTCGACTAGCACAGATACGCAGTATTTT | TRBJ2-3 | - | 16 | many | TRBV5-1
CASSQAQGVETQYF | TGTGCCAGCAGCCAAGCGCAAGGCGTAGAGACCCAGTACTTC | TRBJ2-5 | - | 14 | few | TRBV3-1
CASSYPDREQYF | TGTGCCAGCAGCTACCCCGACAGGGAGCAGTACTTC | TRBJ2-7 | - | 12 | many | TRBV28
CSGSTGSGLGVNEQFF | TGCAGTGGCAGCACCGGTTCGGGACTAGGGGTAAATGAGCAGTTCTTC | TRBJ2-1 | TRBD2 | 16 | many | TRBV20-1
CASKPGLAGMGEQFF | TGTGCCAGCAAACCGGGACTAGCGGGAATGGGGGAGCAGTTCTTC | TRBJ2-1 | TRBD2 | 15 | many | TRBV28
CASSQDLRESKFF | TGTGCCAGCAGCCAAGACCTGCGGGAGTCGAAGTTCTTC | TRBJ2-1 | TRBD2 | 13 | - | TRBV4-2
CSANAPGAARDTQYF | TGCAGTGCTAACGCCCCTGGGGCGGCCAGAGATACGCAGTATTTT | TRBJ2-3 | - | 15 | many | TRBV20-1
CSASLPIGGGVNQPQHF | TGCAGTGCTAGTCTCCCGATTGGAGGTGGGGTCAATCAGCCCCAGCATTTT | TRBJ1-5 | - | 17 | - | TRBV20-1
CASSFPSVGTDEQFF | TGTGCCAGCAGTTTCCCTAGCGTAGGAACAGATGAGCAGTTCTTC | TRBJ2-1 | - | 15 | many | TRBV6-2/TRBV6-3
CASSLGLAASYEQYF | TGTGCCAGCAGCCTGGGACTAGCGGCCTCCTACGAGCAGTACTTC | TRBJ2-7 | TRBD2 | 15 | - | TRBV28
CASSPTRDDETQYF | TGTGCTAGCAGCCCAACCCGGGACGATGAGACCCAGTACTTC | TRBJ2-5 | - | 14 | many | TRBV7-7
CASSPNTVQETQYF | TGTGCCAGCTCACCTAACACAGTCCAAGAGACCCAGTACTTC | TRBJ2-5 | - | 14 | many | TRBV18
CAGSGTDTQYF | TGTGCGGGTAGCGGCACAGATACGCAGTATTTT | TRBJ2-3 | - | 11 | many | TRBV7-9
CASSPLSGTVNSPLHF | TGTGCCAGCAGCCCTCTCTCCGGGACAGTGAATTCACCCCTCCACTTT | TRBJ1-6 | TRBD1 | 16 | - | TRBV5-5
CASSLGQGATEAFF | TGTGCCAGCAGCTTGGGGCAGGGGGCCACTGAAGCTTTCTTT | TRBJ1-1 | TRBD1 | 14 | many | TRBV5-4
CASSRGGRHTEAFF | TGTGCCAGCAGCCGAGGAGGCCGACACACTGAAGCTTTCTTT | TRBJ1-1 | - | 14 | few | TRBV7-6
CASSLPGQGRKPQHF | TGTGCCAGCAGTCTCCCGGGACAGGGGAGGAAGCCCCAGCATTTT | TRBJ1-5 | TRBD1 | 15 | - | TRBV28
CASSPNSLRADTQYF | TGTGCCAGCAGTCCTAATTCTCTCCGGGCAGATACGCAGTATTTT | TRBJ2-3 | - | 15 | many | TRBV6-2/TRBV6-3
CASSFSGQGTGNTIYF | TGTGCCAGCAGTTTTTCCGGACAGGGGACTGGAAACACCATATATTTT | TRBJ1-3 | TRBD1 | 16 | many | TRBV12-3/TRBV12-4
CSARNRPTYEQYF | TGCAGTGCTAGAAACAGGCCTACCTACGAGCAGTACTTC | TRBJ2-7 | - | 13 | - | TRBV20-1
CASSVGLDLVTGELFF | TGTGCCAGCTCAGTGGGACTCGACTTAGTCACCGGGGAGCTGTTTTTT | TRBJ2-2 | - | 16 | many | TRBV18
CASSLDGSSGRGTQYF | TGTGCCAGCAGCTTAGACGGATCTAGCGGGAGAGGGACCCAGTACTTC | TRBJ2-5 | TRBD2 | 16 | - | TRBV7-9